This record looks at one TCR beta chain sequence and its context. This clone was detected a few times. What antigen it recognizes has not been identified. No base qualities exist here, and no much larger clone lies one base off it. These data originate in a study of blood T cell repertoires in COVID-19 (dated by TCRdb to the early 2020s). Broadly, across the study: Samples from collaborators originated in the United States, Italy and Spain and spanned both the acute and convalescent phases of COVID-19. The material from the prospective study consisted of cDNA or gDNA derived from T cells, B-cell-depleted T cells, or PBMCs. Deeply sampled blood TCRbeta repertoires from subjects exposed to, actively infected with, or recovered from COVID-19 were included in the dataset. The repertoires were released in a freely available public database meant as a resource for research on the immune response to SARS-CoV-2. The samples were drawn from the first 160 participants of the ongoing ImmuneRACE study and from roughly 1,300 subjects provided by 6 global collaborators. Sample metadata almost always included a de-identified subject ID, COVID-19 status, age in years and sex. Where available, HLA class I and class II types were obtained from metadata supplied by the sample provider rather than from assay-based typing. The investigation overall reported the following: The amount of clinical and demographic metadata varied by source and participant and was provided uncurated.

Whole blood was collected in K2EDTA tubes by collaborating institutions according to the institutions' own protocols. For TCRbeta analysis, collaborator samples were shipped as frozen whole blood, as isolated PBMCs, or as DNA extracted from either sample type. Based on the germline V gene, the CDR1 and CDR2 sequences are SGHAT and FQNNGV. Including the terminal cysteine and phenylalanine, the CDR3 comprises 14 residues. Only the CDR3 part of the read is kept: 42 bases, read in frame from the first base. Trimming costs V 7 bases and J 2 bases, and their ends lie 14 bases apart. TCRbeta CDR3 regions were amplified from genomic DNA by means of the immunoSEQ Assay, a bias-controlled multiplex PCR. The published analysis was carried out like this. The number of nucleated cells in each sample was estimated by amplification of reference gene primers within the assay. Sequence reads were collapsed and filtered to measure the absolute abundance of every unique TCRbeta CDR3 rearrangement. For each sample, productive Simpson clonality was calculated as the square root of Simpson's diversity index over productive rearrangements. TCRdb's version of the immuneACCESS table is confined to in-frame rearrangements and falls short of the full clone set. An unresolved V gene accounts for under half of the shortfall where checked; the remainder is of unknown origin. The DNA gave D and trimming, while V, J and clone size come from that table. The sample table holds 90,000 to 100,000 clones, of which around 84% were seen once. The top ten hold under 2% of the sample.

The rearrangement combines TRBV11-2 with TRBJ1-2; a tentative D call is TRBD1 (5 bases match). This TCR came from a man aged 65-85 years with active or convalescent COVID-19. Sequencing was carried out using peripheral blood. The DNA sequence is as follows: TGTGCCAGCACCCGGGACTTCGCCAACTATGGCTACACCTTC. It encodes CASTRDFANYGYTF.